The 5 T cell receptor beta chains in this list originate from one sample, sequenced in a study of CD8 T cells in acute hepatitis C reinfection. TCRdb's table, derived via immunoSEQ multiplex PCR, lists solely in-frame clones and lacks some. The repertoire holds 38,000 or so clones, with about 83% as singletons. The time point was: naive CD8 control sorted from an acute-time-point sample. Specimen: naive CD8+ T cells from PBMCs. These receptor sequences come from a man aged 30 to 45 with chronic hepatitis C.

This sequence joins TRBV7-8 and TRBJ1-1; TRBD1 is a possible D gene (6 bases). Germline V lookup: CDR1 SGHVS, CDR2 FQNEAQ. Deletions cut 2 bases from V and 0 bases from J, with 13 bases between. This CDR3 has 16 amino acids. Here the CDR3 DNA reads TGTGCCAGCAGCTTAAGTAGACAGGTACTGAACACTGAAGCTTTCTTT. Encoded protein: CASSLSRQVLNTEAFF.

The chain combines TRBV27 with TRBJ2-1, with 8 bases that match TRBD2. Germline V gene lookup returns CDR1 MNHEY and CDR2 SMNVEV (reference sequence). Trimming at V came to 7 bases and at J to 7 bases, leaving 9 bases not matched to a gene. The CDR3 length is 14 residues. The CDR3: CASTLAGWGNEQFF. The CDR3 DNA follows: TGTGCCAGCACATTAGCGGGATGGGGTAATGAGCAGTTCTTC.

The table lists this clone with a count of one. For the CDR3, the DNA is TGCGCCAGCAGCCAAGAGGGGGGGTTGGTGTACGAGCAGTACTTC. Translating gives CASSQEGGLVYEQYF. The genes are TRBV4-1 and TRBJ2-7, with 7 bases aligning to TRBD2. Trimming at V came to 0 bases and at J to 4 bases, leaving 6 bases not matched to a gene. The CDR3 is made up of 15 amino acids. The V gene's germline CDR1 is MGHRA and CDR2 YSYEKL.

V gene TRBV2 combines with J gene TRBJ1-5; D is undetermined. The CDR3 has 13 residues. CDR1 SNHLY and CDR2 FYNNEI come from the germline V gene. V was trimmed by 6 bases and J by 0 bases, leaving 6 bases between them. CDR3 loop: CASRVNSNQPQHF. As DNA, the CDR3 is TGTGCCAGCAGAGTGAATAGCAATCAGCCCCAGCATTTT.

The genes are TRBV1 and TRBJ2-7; the table gives TRBD1 as D, unverified against the DNA. TRBV1 is a listed pseudogene. The length of the CDR3 is 15 residues. CDR3 region: CTSSRATGSFYEQYF. The DNA for the CDR3 is TGCACCAGCAGCCGCGCAACAGGGTCCTTCTACGAGCAGTACTTC.